The T cell receptor (beta chain) described here comes from a study of blood T cell dynamics during melanoma immunotherapy. Notes on the study in general: The study could not tell melanoma-specific clones from general immune activation.

Measured with immunoSEQ multiplex PCR; TCRdb has only the in-frame clones, and not every one. In the table there are over 9,500 clones, over 65% of which are singletons. After removal of 5 bases from V and 5 bases from J, the junction contained 5 bases not matched to a gene. Germline V gene data show CDR1 as GTSNPN and CDR2 as SVGIG (reference sequence). The CDR3 runs 13 residues. Comment on this clone: Its antigen is unidentified.

Time point reported: pre-treatment baseline. Samples come from before therapy and from week 3 after the first blockade cycle. Prior systemic cancer therapy, immunosuppressant use and other active malignancies excluded patients. The chain combines TRBV30 with TRBJ2-5, with 10 nucleotides matching TRBD1. The TCR comes from a human donor with melanoma. Sequenced here: blood, sampled from a patient treated with checkpoint blockade. The CDR3 DNA reads TGTGCCTGGGGACAGGGGGTCGGGGAGACCCAGTACTTC. This gives the protein CAWGQGVGETQYF.